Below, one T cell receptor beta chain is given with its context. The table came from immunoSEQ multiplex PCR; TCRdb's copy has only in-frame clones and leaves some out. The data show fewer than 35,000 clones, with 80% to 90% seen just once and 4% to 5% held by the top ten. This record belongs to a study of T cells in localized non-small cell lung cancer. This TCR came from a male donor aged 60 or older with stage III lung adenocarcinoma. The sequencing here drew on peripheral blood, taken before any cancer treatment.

The CDR3 region has the DNA TGCGCCAGCAGGTTCAGCACAGATACGCAGTATTTT. Encoded protein: CASRFSTDTQYF. The chain has TRBV5-1 and TRBJ2-3; D is unclear. The V and J ends lost 5 bases and 0 bases respectively, with 4 bases between them. The CDR3 loop spans 12 amino acids. Germline lookup yields CDR1 SGHRS and CDR2 YFSETQ.